The 10 T cell receptor beta chains reported below all come from one sample, sequenced in a study of blood T cell repertoires in COVID-19. Assay: immunoSEQ multiplex PCR; the TCRdb copy retains only in-frame clones and omits some. Here the sample spans approximately 63,000 clones, just over 85% being singletons. Sequencing input: peripheral blood. These receptors were taken from an elderly woman with acute or convalescent COVID-19.

This clone was seen a handful of times. The chain joins TRBV7-9 to TRBJ1-4, with TRBD1 matching over 9 bases. Germline V gene sequence: CDR1 SEHNR, CDR2 FQNEAQ (reference sequence). The V gene end was trimmed by 1 base and the J gene end by 5 bases; junction bases not matched to a gene: 2. This CDR3 is built from 15 residues. CDR3 nucleotides: TGTGCCAGCAGCTTAGGACAGGGGGAAAATGAAAAACTGTTTTTT. It codes for CASSLGQGENEKLFF.

CDR3 sequence reads: CASSPGLAGAKNIQYF. DNA for the CDR3: TGTGCCAGCAGCCCCGGACTAGCGGGGGCCAAAAACATTCAGTACTTC. The chain joins TRBV14 to TRBJ2-4; 12 bases line up with TRBD2. There are 16 residues in the CDR3. J was trimmed by 1 base and V by 4 bases; bases with no gene match: 2. Germline V gives CDR1 SGHDN, CDR2 FVKESK.

This chain connects TRBV19 to TRBJ1-2, with D possibly being TRBD1 (5 bases). Germline values: CDR1 LNHDA, CDR2 SQIVND (reference sequence). Trimming shortened V by 7 bases and J by 0 bases, and 12 bases separated the two germline ends. The CDR3 spans 14 residues. The CDR3 loop reads CASTFRDANYGYTF. The CDR3 DNA sequence: TGTGCCAGTACATTCAGGGATGCTAACTATGGCTACACCTTC. The full variable domain, rest sourced from reference TRBV19 and TRBJ1-2, is DGGITQSPKYLFRKEGQNVTLSCEQNLNHDAMYWYRQDPGQGLRLIYYSQIVNDFQKGDIAEGYSVSREKKESFPLTVTSAQKNPTAFYLCASTFRDANYGYTFGSGTRLTVV.

The chain couples TRBV7-2 to TRBJ2-2; TRBD1 agrees at 9 bases. CDR3 size: 19 residues. Germline V CDR1 and CDR2: SGHTA, FQGNSA. V lost 4 bases to trimming and J lost 1 base; unmatched junction nucleotides: 13. CDR3 DNA: TGTGCCAGCAGCTCCCCGCGGACAGGGGACCTTTTGAACACCGGGGAGCTGTTTTTT. Its protein product is CASSSPRTGDLLNTGELFF.

This chain uses TRBV11-2 with TRBJ2-7; TRBD2 might be the D (5 bases). Germline V gives CDR1 SGHAT, CDR2 FQNNGV. The CDR3 runs to 11 residues. Trimming stripped 5 bases from V and 5 bases from J, with 7 bases between. CDR3 DNA: TGTGCCAGCAGCCTCGGGAACGAGCAGTACTTC. Its translation is CASSLGNEQYF.

The chain links TRBV27 to TRBJ1-3; no firm D call. Trimming left V 3 bases short and J 0 bases short, with 9 bases between. CDR1 is MNHEY, CDR2 SMNVEV, per germline (reference sequence). CDR3 size: 15 residues. CDR3 protein: CASSLNGNSGNTIYF. DNA for the CDR3: TGTGCCAGCAGTTTGAACGGTAACTCTGGAAACACCATATATTTT.

The chain links TRBV2 to TRBJ1-3; the match to TRBD1 covers 12 bases. Germline lookup yields CDR1 SNHLY and CDR2 FYNNEI. This CDR3 comprises 15 residues. The junction had 7 bases not matched to a gene; V was cut back by 6 bases and J by 7 bases. CDR3 protein: CASSPGQGAWNTIYF. The CDR3 bases are TGTGCCAGCAGCCCGGGACAGGGGGCATGGAACACCATATATTTT. The full variable domain, in which reference TRBV2 and TRBJ1-3 provide the parts outside the CDR3, is EPEVTQTPSHQVTQMGQEVILRCVPISNHLYFYWYRQILGQKVEFLVSFYNNEISEKSEIFDDQFSVERPDGSNFTLKIRSTKLEDSAMYFCASSPGQGAWNTIYFGEGSWLTVV.

The rearrangement joins TRBV7-9 to TRBJ1-2; D is unresolved. V was trimmed by 3 bases and J by 8 bases, leaving 13 bases between them. Germline CDR1 reads SEHNR; CDR2 reads FQNEAQ (reference sequence). This CDR3 is built from 13 residues. CDR3 loop: CASSFNDGGGYTF. DNA for the CDR3: TGTGCCAGCAGCTTTAATGACGGCGGAGGCTACACCTTC.

This chain joins TRBV7-2 and TRBJ1-2; D unclear. V shed 5 bases and J shed 6 bases, with 19 bases lying between them. Germline CDR1 and CDR2: SGHTA and FQGNSA. This CDR3 spans 15 amino acids. The CDR3 DNA reads as TGTGCCAGCAGCACCCCACCCCAAGGGAGGCATGGCTACACCTTC. This gives the protein CASSTPPQGRHGYTF.

V gene TRBV30 combines with J gene TRBJ1-6; possible D gene TRBD1, 6 bases. CDR1 and CDR2 (germline): GTSNPN, SVGIG (reference sequence). V shed 3 bases and J shed 8 bases, with 14 bases lying between them. CDR3 length equals 14 residues. The CDR3 reads CAWSLQGRDSPLHF. CDR3 bases: TGTGCCTGGAGCCTACAGGGTCGGGATTCACCCCTCCACTTT.